This is a list of T cell receptor beta chains from one sample in a study of memory B cells and T cells in multiple sclerosis. Profiled with immunoSEQ multiplex PCR; TCRdb holds only in-frame clones, not every one. The table has 11,000 or so clones, roughly 81% seen once; the top ten hold about 2.8%. No antigen has been identified for these receptors. The source material was PBMCs from blood kept in culture. These TCRs come from a human donor with multiple sclerosis. Each CDR3 is given with its conserved first and last residue. The order of the fields is J gene, clone size, D gene, V gene, CDR3 DNA, CDR3 protein. A D gene is named only where the DNA matches it firmly. Size tells how often a clone was seen (once, few, many) or the class of an expanded clone, and some rows leave it out.

J: TRBJ2-6
size: -
D: -
V: TRBV1
DNA: TGCACCAGCAGAAGCTGTGCACAAAGTCGGGCCAACGTCCTGACTTTC
CDR3: CTSRSCAQSRANVLTF

J: TRBJ1-1
size: -
D: -
V: TRBV25-1
DNA: TGTGCCAGCAGAAGGAACCAAGTGAACACTGAAGCTTTCTTT
CDR3: CASRRNQVNTEAFF

J: TRBJ2-4
size: once
D: -
V: TRBV2
DNA: TGTGCCAGCAGCAGGGACCCGAAGAACATTCAGTACTTC
CDR3: CASSRDPKNIQYF

J: TRBJ2-5
size: -
D: TRBD2
V: TRBV10-3
DNA: TGTGCCATCAGGCGGGGGGGCCTTGAGACCCAGTACTTC
CDR3: CAIRRGGLETQYF

J: TRBJ2-7
size: -
D: -
V: TRBV6-1
DNA: TGTGCCAGCAGTGTTGGTGGGTCTGGCGAGCAGTACTTC
CDR3: CASSVGGSGEQYF

J: TRBJ2-2
size: -
D: -
V: TRBV19
DNA: TGTGCCAGTAGTATAGTCGGACTTCGCACCGGGGAGCTGTTTTTT
CDR3: CASSIVGLRTGELFF

J: TRBJ2-7
size: few
D: -
V: TRBV9
DNA: TGTGCCAGCAGCGTAGGACTAGTTTCCTACGAGCAGTACTTC
CDR3: CASSVGLVSYEQYF

J: TRBJ2-3
size: -
D: TRBD2
V: TRBV5-1
DNA: TGCGCCAGTCGAGCGGGATCTCCCACAGATACGCAGTATTTT
CDR3: CASRAGSPTDTQYF

J: TRBJ2-3
size: -
D: -
V: TRBV18
DNA: TGTGCCAGCTCAACGCGGGTGGGGGCAGATACGCAGTATTTT
CDR3: CASSTRVGADTQYF

J: TRBJ1-2
size: -
D: -
V: TRBV28
DNA: TGTGCCAGCACCCGGGGGGGGACCTATGGCTACACCTTC
CDR3: CASTRGGTYGYTF